The rows below give T cell receptor beta chains drawn from one sample of a study of identical twins. TCRdb used MiXCR to reprocess the 5' RACE reads, holding one entry per CDR3 protein. The table lists about 300,000 distinct CDR3 sequences, 9% to 15% of them singletons. This sample also appeared in a second study, on yellow fever vaccine responses in identical twins.

Sequenced input: CD8+ T cells sorted from blood. The receptors were sampled from a woman between 18 and 29 years old in good health. Each CDR3 is given with its conserved first and last residue. Part of the rows lack a size; the others show once, few, many or a class for expanded clones.

TRBV7-3,17,-,TRBJ2-1,CASSFNPSGSTNNEQFF
TRBV6-5,15,few,TRBJ2-2,CASSYLPEGAGELFF
TRBV20-1,14,few,TRBJ2-1,CSADPGLAGNRQFF
TRBV12-3/TRBV12-4,15,-,TRBJ2-4,CASSRPGEGQNIQYF
TRBV14,15,few,TRBJ2-2,CASSQESGTPGELFF
TRBV20-1,12,few,TRBJ1-1,CSARGRDTEAFF
TRBV5-8,15,few,TRBJ2-1,CASSSGSSSYNEQFF
TRBV4-1,15,many,TRBJ2-4,CASSQEGTMEYIQYF
TRBV12-3/TRBV12-4,18,-,TRBJ1-1,CASSHIRGIQGVGTEAFF
TRBV29-1,12,few,TRBJ1-2,CSVAGSDYGYTF
TRBV9,17,few,TRBJ2-1,CASSARTDYLSYNEQFF
TRBV7-9,14,many,TRBJ2-7,CASSLDRGAYEQYF
TRBV20-1,11,few,TRBJ2-7,CSATTGREQYF
TRBV28,15,-,TRBJ2-3,CASRTRQRYTDTQYF
TRBV20-1,13,-,TRBJ1-1,CSARDLRDREAFF
TRBV12-3/TRBV12-4,13,few,TRBJ2-3,CASSLMGPDTQYF
TRBV28,11,few,TRBJ2-7,CASSQPYEQYF
TRBV12-3/TRBV12-4,13,many,TRBJ1-2,CASTRALHYGYTF
TRBV20-1,13,-,TRBJ2-3,CSAIAGSTDTQYF
TRBV4-1,13,-,TRBJ2-1,CASSQVEGNEQFF
TRBV5-6,16,-,TRBJ1-3,CASSLAWTGAGNTIYF
TRBV6-5,17,-,TRBJ2-3,CASSYLGLAGNADTQYF
TRBV9,17,few,TRBJ2-6,CASSVQGVISGANVLTF
TRBV9,19,-,TRBJ2-5,CASSVGDETWFPYQETQYF
TRBV2,15,-,TRBJ2-1,CASSEGWGRYNEQFF
TRBV5-5,15,many,TRBJ2-1,CASSADRGRGNEQFF
TRBV12-3/TRBV12-4,19,-,TRBJ2-3,CASCLFGGSGKGGTDTQYF